These T cell receptor beta chains were read from a single sample in a study of T cell repertoires in cytomegalovirus infection. TCRdb reanalysed the reads using MiXCR and keeps one entry per CDR3 protein. The repertoire has roughly 250,000 distinct CDR3 sequences, roughly 22% of them found once; the top ten carry over 15%. The sequencing sample was made of CD8+ T cells from PBMCs. Receptors were obtained from a human donor in good health (CMV status not recorded). Some clones in this sample may be carry-over from other donors' samples. Both conserved end residues are part of each CDR3. Each record gives: clone size, J gene, V gene, D gene, CDR3 DNA, CDR3 protein. The D gene is left open where the match is weak. Clone size, where shown, is once, few, many, or a class for clones that have expanded.

abundance: NA; j_gene: TRBJ1-2; v_gene: TRBV25-1; d_gene: NA; CDR3nt: TGTGCCAGCAGCGAAGGGGTTTTTAACTATGGCTACACCTTC; CDR3aa: CASSEGVFNYGYTF
abundance: NA; j_gene: TRBJ1-2; v_gene: TRBV12-3/TRBV12-4; d_gene: TRBD1; CDR3nt: TGTGCCAGCAGTTTGGCCCTCCGAGGGACAGGGGACTATGGCTACACCTTC; CDR3aa: CASSLALRGTGDYGYTF
abundance: few; j_gene: TRBJ2-1; v_gene: TRBV28; d_gene: TRBD1; CDR3nt: TGTGCCAGCAGTTTCGCCTGGACAGGAACCTACAATGAGCAGTTCTTC; CDR3aa: CASSFAWTGTYNEQFF
abundance: few; j_gene: TRBJ2-7; v_gene: TRBV19; d_gene: NA; CDR3nt: TGTGCCAGTAGTATCGGATCGGGGAACCACGAGCAGTACTTC; CDR3aa: CASSIGSGNHEQYF
abundance: NA; j_gene: TRBJ1-1; v_gene: TRBV7-9; d_gene: TRBD1; CDR3nt: TGTGCCAGCAGCCCCCAAACCGGGACAGGGGCCACTGAAGCTTTCTTT; CDR3aa: CASSPQTGTGATEAFF
abundance: NA; j_gene: TRBJ2-1; v_gene: TRBV4-2; d_gene: TRBD1; CDR3nt: TGTGCCAGCAGCCAAGATAAGGGACAGGCGCCCAATGAGCAGTTCTTC; CDR3aa: CASSQDKGQAPNEQFF
abundance: NA; j_gene: TRBJ1-2; v_gene: TRBV29-1; d_gene: NA; CDR3nt: TGCAGCGTGGTCTGGGGGCCAACTAACTATGGCTACACCTTC; CDR3aa: CSVVWGPTNYGYTF
abundance: few; j_gene: TRBJ2-4; v_gene: TRBV28; d_gene: NA; CDR3nt: TGTGCCAGCATTAGGGTCAACATTCAGTACTTC; CDR3aa: CASIRVNIQYF
abundance: NA; j_gene: TRBJ2-7; v_gene: TRBV7-9; d_gene: TRBD2; CDR3nt: TGTGCCAGCAGCCCCCATGGGGTAGCGGGGGGGCCGGTCTACGAGCAGTACTTC; CDR3aa: CASSPHGVAGGPVYEQYF
abundance: few; j_gene: TRBJ2-1; v_gene: TRBV29-1; d_gene: TRBD2; CDR3nt: TGCAGCGCCTCACCTCTAGCGGGGGATTTAAATGAGCAGTTCTTC; CDR3aa: CSASPLAGDLNEQFF
abundance: NA; j_gene: TRBJ1-4; v_gene: TRBV28; d_gene: TRBD1; CDR3nt: TGTGCCAGCAGCCAAAACGACAGGGTGGTAGACAATGAAAAACTGTTTTTT; CDR3aa: CASSQNDRVVDNEKLFF
abundance: NA; j_gene: TRBJ1-2; v_gene: TRBV20-1; d_gene: TRBD1; CDR3nt: TGCAGTGCTAGAGGAGGACAGGGAGTGGGCTATGGCTACACCTTC; CDR3aa: CSARGGQGVGYGYTF
abundance: few; j_gene: TRBJ2-7; v_gene: TRBV11-1; d_gene: NA; CDR3nt: TGTGCCAGCAGCCGGGACAACTCCTACGAGCAGTACTTC; CDR3aa: CASSRDNSYEQYF
abundance: few; j_gene: TRBJ2-7; v_gene: TRBV20-1; d_gene: NA; CDR3nt: TGCAGTGCTAGAGATCCGGTCAGGGGCTACGAGCAGTACTTC; CDR3aa: CSARDPVRGYEQYF
abundance: many; j_gene: TRBJ1-1; v_gene: TRBV28; d_gene: NA; CDR3nt: TGTGCCAGCACCTATGGGTTGGGAGACACTGAAGCTTTCTTT; CDR3aa: CASTYGLGDTEAFF
abundance: NA; j_gene: TRBJ1-1; v_gene: TRBV19; d_gene: NA; CDR3nt: TGTGCCAGTAGTATAACCTGGGCGCTGAACACTGAAGCTTTCTTT; CDR3aa: CASSITWALNTEAFF
abundance: many; j_gene: TRBJ2-7; v_gene: TRBV6-2/TRBV6-3; d_gene: NA; CDR3nt: TGTGCCAGCGGAACTTACGAGCAGTACTTC; CDR3aa: CASGTYEQYF
abundance: few; j_gene: TRBJ1-2; v_gene: TRBV27; d_gene: NA; CDR3nt: TGTGCCAGCAGTTTAGAGGGGCCCGGCTATGGCTACACCTTC; CDR3aa: CASSLEGPGYGYTF
abundance: NA; j_gene: TRBJ1-2; v_gene: TRBV28; d_gene: NA; CDR3nt: TGTGCCAGCATGGGGGAGAACTATGGCTACACCTTC; CDR3aa: CASMGENYGYTF
abundance: NA; j_gene: TRBJ2-7; v_gene: TRBV6-6; d_gene: TRBD2; CDR3nt: TGTGCCAGCAGTTACTCTAGGGTAAGCGGGGATGACTACTACGAGCAGTACTTC; CDR3aa: CASSYSRVSGDDYYEQYF
abundance: NA; j_gene: TRBJ2-1; v_gene: TRBV7-9; d_gene: NA; CDR3nt: TGTGCCAGCAGCTTGGGGTTTAGCTCCTACAATGAGCAGTTCTTC; CDR3aa: CASSLGFSSYNEQFF
abundance: few; j_gene: TRBJ2-3; v_gene: TRBV24-1; d_gene: NA; CDR3nt: TGTGCCACCAGTGACCAAAGCACAGATACGCAGTATTTT; CDR3aa: CATSDQSTDTQYF
abundance: NA; j_gene: TRBJ2-7; v_gene: TRBV13; d_gene: TRBD2; CDR3nt: TGTGCCAGCAGCCTCGGGGGGGTCCACGAGCAGTACTTC; CDR3aa: CASSLGGVHEQYF
abundance: many; j_gene: TRBJ2-3; v_gene: TRBV7-8; d_gene: TRBD2; CDR3nt: TGTGCCAGCAGCTGGACTAGCGGGGGGGCCACAGATACGCAGTATTTT; CDR3aa: CASSWTSGGATDTQYF
abundance: NA; j_gene: TRBJ2-1; v_gene: TRBV20-1; d_gene: NA; CDR3nt: TGCAGTGCTAGAGGGGCCGGATACAATGAGCAGTTCTTC; CDR3aa: CSARGAGYNEQFF
abundance: NA; j_gene: TRBJ1-2; v_gene: TRBV7-4; d_gene: TRBD1; CDR3nt: TGTGCCAGCCCCGAAGGGGGCGTATGCTACACCTTC; CDR3aa: CASPEGGVCYTF
abundance: few; j_gene: TRBJ1-2; v_gene: TRBV29-1; d_gene: NA; CDR3nt: TGCAGCGTCGAGGTCAGGAATGGCTACACCTTC; CDR3aa: CSVEVRNGYTF
abundance: many; j_gene: TRBJ2-2; v_gene: TRBV28; d_gene: NA; CDR3nt: TGTGCCAGTTCAAGGGGGACCGGGGAGCTGTTTTTT; CDR3aa: CASSRGTGELFF
abundance: NA; j_gene: TRBJ2-2; v_gene: TRBV7-9; d_gene: NA; CDR3nt: TGTGCCAGCAGTGGGGGGCCTACTAGACGGGCGCGAGGCGCCGGGGAGCTGTTTTTT; CDR3aa: CASSGGPTRRARGAGELFF
abundance: few; j_gene: TRBJ2-5; v_gene: TRBV28; d_gene: TRBD2; CDR3nt: TGTGCCAGCAGTGTACCGGGACTAGCGTTACAAGAGACCCAGTACTTC; CDR3aa: CASSVPGLALQETQYF
abundance: NA; j_gene: TRBJ2-2; v_gene: TRBV6-2/TRBV6-3; d_gene: NA; CDR3nt: TGTGCCAGCAGTTGCCCTAGTGACGGGGAGCTGTTTTTT; CDR3aa: CASSCPSDGELFF
abundance: many; j_gene: TRBJ2-1; v_gene: TRBV7-2; d_gene: TRBD1; CDR3nt: TGTGCCAGCAGCTTCCAATACCGGGACAGGATCTACAATGAGCAGTTCTTC; CDR3aa: CASSFQYRDRIYNEQFF
abundance: many; j_gene: TRBJ1-1; v_gene: TRBV7-2; d_gene: NA; CDR3nt: TGTGCCAGCAGCTTAGTTGGGACGTCTGAAGCTTTCTTT; CDR3aa: CASSLVGTSEAFF
abundance: NA; j_gene: TRBJ2-3; v_gene: TRBV2; d_gene: NA; CDR3nt: TGTGCCAGCAGTGATCCAGCGGACAGCACAGATACGCAGTATTTT; CDR3aa: CASSDPADSTDTQYF
abundance: NA; j_gene: TRBJ2-6; v_gene: TRBV20-1; d_gene: NA; CDR3nt: TGCAGTGCTAGTGCCTGGGGCAGGACCAATTCGTTTGGGGCCAACGTCCTGACTTTC; CDR3aa: CSASAWGRTNSFGANVLTF
abundance: NA; j_gene: TRBJ2-2; v_gene: TRBV12-3/TRBV12-4; d_gene: NA; CDR3nt: TGTGCCAGCAGTCCTCCAAGGGGGAACACCGGGGAGCTGTTTTTT; CDR3aa: CASSPPRGNTGELFF
abundance: few; j_gene: TRBJ2-7; v_gene: TRBV7-9; d_gene: NA; CDR3nt: TGTGCCAGCAGCTTCACAGGGGAGGGGCAGTACTTC; CDR3aa: CASSFTGEGQYF
abundance: NA; j_gene: TRBJ2-1; v_gene: TRBV6-2/TRBV6-3; d_gene: NA; CDR3nt: TGTGCCAGCGGACGAAACTACAATGAGCAGTTCTTC; CDR3aa: CASGRNYNEQFF
abundance: NA; j_gene: TRBJ2-7; v_gene: TRBV20-1; d_gene: TRBD2; CDR3nt: TGCAGTGCTAGAGATCAGGCGGGGGGGTACGAGCAGTACTTC; CDR3aa: CSARDQAGGYEQYF
abundance: NA; j_gene: TRBJ1-5; v_gene: TRBV19; d_gene: NA; CDR3nt: TGTGCCAGTAGTATTCGACAGGATAGCAATCAGCCCCAGCATTTT; CDR3aa: CASSIRQDSNQPQHF
abundance: many; j_gene: TRBJ1-3; v_gene: TRBV7-6; d_gene: TRBD1; CDR3nt: TGTGCCAGCAGCCGGGCGGTGGGACAGCGATCTTCTGGAAACACCATATATTTT; CDR3aa: CASSRAVGQRSSGNTIYF
abundance: NA; j_gene: TRBJ1-5; v_gene: TRBV12-3/TRBV12-4; d_gene: TRBD1; CDR3nt: TGTGCCAGCAGGTCCGGGACAGAGTTCAATCAGCCCCAGCATTTT; CDR3aa: CASRSGTEFNQPQHF
abundance: many; j_gene: TRBJ2-7; v_gene: TRBV2; d_gene: NA; CDR3nt: TGTGCCAGCACCCGAATTGTGGTCTACGAGCAGTACTTC; CDR3aa: CASTRIVVYEQYF
abundance: few; j_gene: TRBJ2-3; v_gene: TRBV5-4; d_gene: NA; CDR3nt: TGTGCCAGCAGCTTCTTAGGCCTCGGGGAGGCCACAGATACGCAGTATTTT; CDR3aa: CASSFLGLGEATDTQYF
abundance: few; j_gene: TRBJ1-2; v_gene: TRBV28; d_gene: NA; CDR3nt: TGTGCCAGCAGTTTCATCCAGTCCGCTTCTTACTATGGCTACACCTTC; CDR3aa: CASSFIQSASYYGYTF
abundance: few; j_gene: TRBJ2-3; v_gene: TRBV20-1; d_gene: NA; CDR3nt: TGCAGTGCTGGGACGGATACGCAGTATTTT; CDR3aa: CSAGTDTQYF
abundance: few; j_gene: TRBJ2-3; v_gene: TRBV28; d_gene: TRBD2; CDR3nt: TGTGCCAGCAGTTTACTGGCTAGCGGGGGATTCGGGACAGATACGCAGTATTTT; CDR3aa: CASSLLASGGFGTDTQYF
abundance: NA; j_gene: TRBJ2-7; v_gene: TRBV5-5; d_gene: NA; CDR3nt: TGTGCCAGCAGCTGGGACATCTCCTACGAGCAGTACTTC; CDR3aa: CASSWDISYEQYF
abundance: NA; j_gene: TRBJ2-5; v_gene: TRBV7-9; d_gene: TRBD2; CDR3nt: TGTGCCAGCAGCCCCGGACCCCAGGAGCGGGGAGAGACCCAGTACTTC; CDR3aa: CASSPGPQERGETQYF
abundance: NA; j_gene: TRBJ1-2; v_gene: TRBV20-1; d_gene: NA; CDR3nt: TGCAGTGCTAGAGCCGGCCAGCCTAACTATGGCTACACCTTC; CDR3aa: CSARAGQPNYGYTF
abundance: NA; j_gene: TRBJ1-1; v_gene: TRBV20-1; d_gene: NA; CDR3nt: TGCAGTGCTAGAGATAAGGCTATGAACACTGAAGCTTTCTTT; CDR3aa: CSARDKAMNTEAFF
abundance: few; j_gene: TRBJ1-1; v_gene: TRBV10-3; d_gene: TRBD1; CDR3nt: TGTGCCAGCCGGACAGGGGGTAACACTGAAGCTTTCTTT; CDR3aa: CASRTGGNTEAFF
abundance: many; j_gene: TRBJ1-5; v_gene: TRBV7-2; d_gene: NA; CDR3nt: TGTGCCAGCAGCCCCGGGACTGGGTATAGGCCCCAGCATTTT; CDR3aa: CASSPGTGYRPQHF
abundance: NA; j_gene: TRBJ2-7; v_gene: TRBV11-1; d_gene: NA; CDR3nt: TGTGCCAGCAGCCCCGACGTACGAGAGGGAAACGAGCAGTACTTC; CDR3aa: CASSPDVREGNEQYF
abundance: NA; j_gene: TRBJ2-3; v_gene: TRBV20-1; d_gene: TRBD2; CDR3nt: TGCAGTGCTAGAGTAGTCGGGGGGGCGGCAGATACGCAGTATTTT; CDR3aa: CSARVVGGAADTQYF
abundance: many; j_gene: TRBJ1-2; v_gene: TRBV7-9; d_gene: NA; CDR3nt: TGTGCCAGCAGTTACAGTGCCGGAGGTGCCGGGGGCTACACCTTC; CDR3aa: CASSYSAGGAGGYTF
abundance: few; j_gene: TRBJ2-1; v_gene: TRBV20-1; d_gene: TRBD2; CDR3nt: TGCAGTGCTAGAACCCGGGAGGACGGATTCTTC; CDR3aa: CSARTREDGFF
abundance: NA; j_gene: TRBJ2-7; v_gene: TRBV27; d_gene: NA; CDR3nt: TGTGCCAGCAGTTTATCCGGGGGTCAAATCTCCTACGAGCAGTACTTC; CDR3aa: CASSLSGGQISYEQYF